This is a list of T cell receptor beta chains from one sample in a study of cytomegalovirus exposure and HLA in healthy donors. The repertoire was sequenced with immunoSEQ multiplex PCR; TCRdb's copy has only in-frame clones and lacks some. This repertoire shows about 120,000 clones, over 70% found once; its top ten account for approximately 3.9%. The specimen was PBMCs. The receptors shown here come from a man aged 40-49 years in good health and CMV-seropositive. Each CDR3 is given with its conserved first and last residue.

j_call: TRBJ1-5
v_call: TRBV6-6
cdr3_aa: CASSYLQGSNQPQHF

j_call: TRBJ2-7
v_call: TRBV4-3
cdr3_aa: CASSQVRDYEQYF

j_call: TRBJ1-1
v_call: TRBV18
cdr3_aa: CASSPEGRAAPNTEAFF

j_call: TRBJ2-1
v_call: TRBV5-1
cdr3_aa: CASSLGLATNNEQFF

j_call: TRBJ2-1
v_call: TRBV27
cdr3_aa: CASSQTSGRYYNEQFF

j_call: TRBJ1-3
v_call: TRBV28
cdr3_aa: CASSTYDGNTIYF

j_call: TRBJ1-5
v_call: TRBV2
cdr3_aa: CASSRDSYGNQPQHF

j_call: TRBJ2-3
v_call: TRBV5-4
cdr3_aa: CASSRGADLTDTQYF

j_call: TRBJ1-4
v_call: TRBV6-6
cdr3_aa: CASSYSAGATNEKLFF

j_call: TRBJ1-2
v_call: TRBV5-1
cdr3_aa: CASSAGQGAEGYTF

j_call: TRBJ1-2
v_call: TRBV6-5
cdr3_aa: CASSQDRYYGYTF

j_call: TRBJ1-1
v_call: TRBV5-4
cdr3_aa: CASSLGDRDTEAFF

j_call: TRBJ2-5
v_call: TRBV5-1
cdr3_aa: CASSRPGQLQETQYF

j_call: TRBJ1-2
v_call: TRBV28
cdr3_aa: CASRPSRGRSGYTF

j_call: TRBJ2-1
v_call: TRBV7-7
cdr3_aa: CASSVTSGSEQFF

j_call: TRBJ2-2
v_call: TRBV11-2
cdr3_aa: CASSLDADTGELFF

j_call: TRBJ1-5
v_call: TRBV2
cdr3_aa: CASSSLDRGSQPQHF

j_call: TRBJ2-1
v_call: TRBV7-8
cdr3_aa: CASSHRGNEQFF

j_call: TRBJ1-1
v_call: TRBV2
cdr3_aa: CASKEGPVNTEAFF

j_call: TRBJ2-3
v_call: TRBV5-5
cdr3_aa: CASSPGLLTDTQYF

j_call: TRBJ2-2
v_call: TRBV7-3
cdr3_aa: CASSPRDAPRDGELFF

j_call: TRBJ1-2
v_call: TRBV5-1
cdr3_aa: CASTSGQSGVTF

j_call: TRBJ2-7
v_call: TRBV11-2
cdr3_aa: CASSSRTSTYEQYF

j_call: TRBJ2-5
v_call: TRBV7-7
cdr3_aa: CASSLGRDQETQYF

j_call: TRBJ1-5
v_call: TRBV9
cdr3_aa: CASSVGTANQPQHF

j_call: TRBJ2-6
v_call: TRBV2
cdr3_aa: CASSQNRGSGANVLTF

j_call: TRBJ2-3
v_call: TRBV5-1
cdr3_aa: CASSYSSPPTDTQYF

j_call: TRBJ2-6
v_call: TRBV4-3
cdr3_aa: CASSLDHGTSLSGANVLTF

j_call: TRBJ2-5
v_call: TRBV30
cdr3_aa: CAWAPRGTSRETQYF

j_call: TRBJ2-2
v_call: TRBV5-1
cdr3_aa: CASSLDRVTGELFF

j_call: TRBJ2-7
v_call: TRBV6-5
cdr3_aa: CASSLAGTPPLEQCF

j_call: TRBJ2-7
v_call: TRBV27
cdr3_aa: CASSLCFRLAGTYEQYF

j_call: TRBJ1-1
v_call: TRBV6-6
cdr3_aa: CASSYTGTGGLEAFF

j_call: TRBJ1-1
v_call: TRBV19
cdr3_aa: CASSIQVNTEAFF

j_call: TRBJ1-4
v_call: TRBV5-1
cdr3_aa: CASSLEGIRNEKLFF

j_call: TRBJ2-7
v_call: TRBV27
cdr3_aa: CASSPPMTGAYEQYF

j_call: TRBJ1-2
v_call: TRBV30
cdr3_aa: CAWTRDSYGGYTF

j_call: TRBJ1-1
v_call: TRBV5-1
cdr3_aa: CASSHGGVLGNTEAFF

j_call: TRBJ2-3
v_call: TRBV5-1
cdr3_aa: CASSLRGLADTQYF

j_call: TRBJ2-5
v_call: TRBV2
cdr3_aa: CATPGALTETQYF

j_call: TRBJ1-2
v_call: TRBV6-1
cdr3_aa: CASSGRTGPQTYGYTF

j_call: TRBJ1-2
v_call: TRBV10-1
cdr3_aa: CASSRDTSNYGYTF

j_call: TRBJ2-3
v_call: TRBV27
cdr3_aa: CASSPKASRSTDTQYF